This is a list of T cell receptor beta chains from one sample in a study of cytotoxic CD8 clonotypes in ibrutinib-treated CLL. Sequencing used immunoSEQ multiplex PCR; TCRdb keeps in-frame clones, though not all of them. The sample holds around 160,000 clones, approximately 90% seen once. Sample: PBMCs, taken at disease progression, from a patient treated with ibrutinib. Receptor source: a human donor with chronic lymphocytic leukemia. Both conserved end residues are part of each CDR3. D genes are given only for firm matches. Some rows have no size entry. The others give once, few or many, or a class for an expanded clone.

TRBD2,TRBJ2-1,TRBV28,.,CASRPGGPSGEQFF,TGTGCCAGCAGACCGGGAGGGCCCTCCGGTGAGCAGTTCTTC
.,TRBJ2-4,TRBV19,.,CASSMGGRDFRNIQYF,TGTGCCAGTAGTATGGGTGGCAGGGATTTTAGAAACATTCAGTACTTC
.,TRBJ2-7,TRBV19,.,CASSSGRNSYEQYF,TGTGCCAGTAGTTCCGGACGGAACTCCTACGAGCAGTACTTC
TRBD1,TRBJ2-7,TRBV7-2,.,CASSLWGQGTYEQYF,TGTGCCAGCAGCTTATGGGGACAGGGGACCTACGAGCAGTACTTC
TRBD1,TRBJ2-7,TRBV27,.,CASSFSGGLNEQYF,TGTGCCAGCAGTTTCTCAGGGGGCTTAAACGAGCAGTACTTC
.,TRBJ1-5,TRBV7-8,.,CASSHTRTVTEKNSNQPQHF,TGTGCCAGCAGCCACACGAGGACGGTGACAGAAAAAAATAGCAATCAGCCCCAGCATTTT
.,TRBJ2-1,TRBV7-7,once,CASSPTDYNEQFF,TGTGCTAGCAGCCCTACCGACTACAATGAGCAGTTCTTC
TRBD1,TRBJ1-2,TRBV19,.,CATDWTGGNYGYTF,TGTGCCACTGATTGGACAGGGGGCAACTATGGCTACACCTTC
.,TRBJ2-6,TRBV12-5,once,CASGFGDSGANVLTF,TGTGCTAGTGGTTTCGGGGACTCTGGGGCCAACGTCCTGACTTTC
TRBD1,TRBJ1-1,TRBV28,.,CASSDTGGSTEAFF,TGTGCCAGCAGTGATACAGGGGGGAGCACTGAAGCTTTCTTT
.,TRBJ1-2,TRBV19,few,CASQARNYGYTF,TGTGCCAGTCAAGCAAGGAACTATGGCTACACCTTC
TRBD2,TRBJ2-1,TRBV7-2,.,CASSLSRTSGNEQFF,TGTGCCAGCAGCTTAAGTCGGACTAGCGGCAATGAGCAGTTCTTC
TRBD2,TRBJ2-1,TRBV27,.,CASSFLAEGYEQFF,TGTGCCAGCAGTTTCCTAGCGGAGGGCTATGAGCAGTTCTTC
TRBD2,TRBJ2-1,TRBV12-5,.,CASRVAGGPGEQFF,TGTGCTAGTAGAGTAGCGGGAGGGCCTGGTGAGCAGTTCTTC
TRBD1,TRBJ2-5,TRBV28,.,CASSYIPKDRVSGTQYF,TGTGCCAGCAGCTATATACCTAAGGACAGGGTCTCCGGGACCCAGTACTTC
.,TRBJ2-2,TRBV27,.,CASSLWGERWAGELFF,TGTGCCAGCAGTTTGTGGGGGGAGAGATGGGCCGGGGAGCTGTTTTTT
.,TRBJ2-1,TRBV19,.,CASSIYAESSYNEQFF,TGTGCCAGTAGTATCTACGCCGAAAGCTCCTACAATGAGCAGTTCTTC
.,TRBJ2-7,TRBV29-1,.,CSVEGGAFEQYF,TGCAGCGTTGAGGGGGGGGCCTTCGAGCAGTACTTC
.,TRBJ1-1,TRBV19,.,CASSIETATEAFF,TGTGCCAGTAGTATAGAGACGGCGACTGAAGCTTTCTTT
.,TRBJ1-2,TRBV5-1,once,CASSLEGQIVIGGYTF,TGCGCCAGCAGCTTGGAGGGGCAAATCGTCATAGGGGGCTACACCTTC
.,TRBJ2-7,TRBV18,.,CASSPGIPSVAEQYF,TGTGCCAGCTCACCGGGTATCCCCTCCGTGGCCGAGCAGTACTTC
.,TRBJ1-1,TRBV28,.,CASSSYRARGAFF,TGTGCCAGCAGTTCCTACAGGGCCCGGGGGGCTTTCTTT
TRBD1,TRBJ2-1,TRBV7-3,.,CASSQGAGIYNEQFF,TGTGCCAGCAGCCAGGGGGCCGGTATCTACAATGAGCAGTTCTTC